A selection of T cell receptor beta chains follows, all from one sample in a study of naive and memory T cell subsets. In TCRdb, the UMI-ligation and nested PCR reads were re-called with MiXCR into one record per CDR3 protein. The sample carries around 140,000 distinct CDR3 sequences, approximately 22% recorded once. Specimen: naive CD4+ T cells from blood. These receptors all come from a human donor in good health. Each CDR3 is given with its conserved first and last residue. The D gene is left open where the match is weak. Only some rows state a clone size, as once, few, many or a class for expanded clones.

TRBJ2-7,.,TRBV7-6,.,TGTGCCAGCAGCTCTAGGGGGGGCCACGAGCAGTACTTC,CASSSRGGHEQYF
TRBJ1-1,.,TRBV29-1,.,TGCAGCGGGCAGAGGGGGGCCACTGAAGCTTTCTTT,CSGQRGATEAFF
TRBJ2-1,.,TRBV6-2/TRBV6-3,few,TGTGCCAGCAGTTACGGAGGTCCGGGCGCCAATGAGCAGTTCTTC,CASSYGGPGANEQFF
TRBJ2-3,TRBD2,TRBV10-2,many,TGCGCCAGCATCCCGGGACTATGGGGGGAAGATACGCAGTATTTT,CASIPGLWGEDTQYF
TRBJ2-2,TRBD2,TRBV7-2,.,TGTGCCAGCAGCTTACTAGCGGGAGCCGGGGAGCTGTTTTTT,CASSLLAGAGELFF
TRBJ2-7,.,TRBV28,.,TGTGCCAGCAGTTTAGGACCCCGGGAGCAGTACTTC,CASSLGPREQYF
TRBJ2-3,.,TRBV1,few,TGCACCAGCAGCCAACCGGCCTCGAGGGACAGGGTCGCAGATACGCAGTATTTT,CTSSQPASRDRVADTQYF
TRBJ1-1,.,TRBV7-9,.,TGTGCCAGCAGCTCCTCCGGGACAACCTCTGAAGCTTTCTTT,CASSSSGTTSEAFF
TRBJ2-7,.,TRBV7-9,few,TGTGCCAGCAGCTTATCCTCCACAGACTGGGCAAACTACGAGCAGTACTTC,CASSLSSTDWANYEQYF
TRBJ1-1,.,TRBV25-1,.,TGTGCCAGCAGTGCCAGGGTAAACACTGAAGCTTTCTTT,CASSARVNTEAFF
TRBJ1-5,.,TRBV30,.,TGTGCCTGGAAGGGTGGGGGCGATCAGCCCCAGCATTTT,CAWKGGGDQPQHF
TRBJ2-7,.,TRBV20-1,.,TGCAGTGCGACGGCCACGCACAAAGTCTACGAGCAGTACTTC,CSATATHKVYEQYF
TRBJ1-1,.,TRBV6-5,.,TGTGCCAGCAGTTACTTGGGGAGCACTGAAGCTTTCTTT,CASSYLGSTEAFF
TRBJ1-5,.,TRBV10-2,.,TGCGCCAGCAGTGAGTCCCTGATAAATCAGCCCCAGCATTTT,CASSESLINQPQHF
TRBJ1-6,TRBD1,TRBV6-6,.,TGTGCCAGCAGTAAGAATCAGGGGGCGCTTAATTCACCCCTCCACTTT,CASSKNQGALNSPLHF
TRBJ1-1,TRBD1,TRBV5-4,.,TGTGCCAGCAGCTTGTCCCAGGGGGCGAACACTGAAGCTTTCTTT,CASSLSQGANTEAFF
TRBJ2-1,.,TRBV12-3/TRBV12-4,.,TGTGCCAGCAGTCCAAGACCTCCCGTATCGAATGAGCAGTTCTTC,CASSPRPPVSNEQFF
TRBJ2-1,TRBD1,TRBV12-3/TRBV12-4,.,TGTGCCAGCAGCCTCGACAGGGGCGGGAATGAGCAGTTCTTC,CASSLDRGGNEQFF
TRBJ2-5,TRBD2,TRBV10-3,few,TGTGCCATCAGTGAGTCTCGAGCGGGAGGAGGTCAAGAGACCCAGTACTTC,CAISESRAGGGQETQYF
TRBJ1-5,TRBD1,TRBV12-3/TRBV12-4,many,TGTGCCAGCAGTCAGGGGGATCAGCCCCAGCATTTT,CASSQGDQPQHF
TRBJ1-1,.,TRBV29-1,few,TGCAGCGTTGAAGGAGGAAAAGCTTTCTTT,CSVEGGKAFF
TRBJ2-6,.,TRBV28,few,TGTGCCAGCAGACCCCGGAGACAGTTCAGCTCTGGGGCCAACGTCCTGACTTTC,CASRPRRQFSSGANVLTF
TRBJ1-1,.,TRBV6-5,few,TGTGCCAGCAGTTACAACAGGGCCACTGAAGCTTTCTTT,CASSYNRATEAFF
TRBJ2-1,.,TRBV20-1,.,TGCAGTGCTAGAGCGGGGATCAATGAGCAGTTCTTC,CSARAGINEQFF
TRBJ2-1,.,TRBV10-3,few,TGTGCCGTGGGGGATGGGGATGAGCAGTTCTTC,CAVGDGDEQFF
TRBJ2-3,TRBD2,TRBV28,few,TGTGCCAGCAGTCCCCGTGGCGGGAGAGATACGCAGTATTTT,CASSPRGGRDTQYF
TRBJ1-2,.,TRBV29-1,.,TGCAGCGTTGCCCAGGTCGGGGCGGGCTCTTTGGCTCGGGGCTACACCTTC,CSVAQVGAGSLARGYTF
TRBJ2-7,TRBD2,TRBV28,.,TGTGCCAGCAACCTGGGACTAGCGGGAGGGAGCTCCTACGAGCAGTACTTC,CASNLGLAGGSSYEQYF
TRBJ2-1,.,TRBV18,many,TGTGCCAGCTCACCACCCTTATACAATGAGCAGTTCTTC,CASSPPLYNEQFF
TRBJ1-2,.,TRBV29-1,.,TGCAGCGTTGACCTCACTAACTATGGCTACACCTTC,CSVDLTNYGYTF
TRBJ1-5,.,TRBV20-1,few,TGCAGTGCTAGAGCACATTCTGGCAATCAGCCCCAGCATTTT,CSARAHSGNQPQHF
TRBJ2-7,.,TRBV20-1,few,TGCAGTGCTAGAGATTTGAACGAGCAGTACTTC,CSARDLNEQYF
TRBJ2-2,TRBD1,TRBV7-7,few,TGTGCCAGCAGCAACGGACAGGGGGCTCGGACCGGGGAGCTGTTTTTT,CASSNGQGARTGELFF
TRBJ2-2,TRBD2,TRBV6-2/TRBV6-3,few,TGTGCCAGCGGCCTGACTAGCGCGAACACCGGGGAGCTGTTTTTT,CASGLTSANTGELFF
TRBJ2-1,TRBD2,TRBV7-3,few,TGTGCCAGCAGCTCACGGACTAGCGGCTACAATGAGCAGTTCTTC,CASSSRTSGYNEQFF
TRBJ1-3,.,TRBV6-5,.,TGTGCCAGCATACGTGGAAACACCATATATTTT,CASIRGNTIYF
TRBJ2-1,.,TRBV5-1,.,TGCGCCAGCAGCTTGGTGGGGACTGGAGGCGGTCAGTTCTTC,CASSLVGTGGGQFF
TRBJ2-1,.,TRBV5-1,once,TGCGCCAGCATCCCCGGCGGTGGAGCCAGCTCCTACAATGAGCAGTTCTTC,CASIPGGGASSYNEQFF
TRBJ1-2,.,TRBV29-1,few,TGCAGCGTTGTAGTCACAGCTAACTATGGCTACACCTTC,CSVVVTANYGYTF
TRBJ2-7,TRBD2,TRBV7-8,.,TGTGCCAGCAGCCCCTCGAGGACTAGCGTGTACGAGCAGTACTTC,CASSPSRTSVYEQYF
TRBJ2-7,.,TRBV12-3/TRBV12-4,few,TGTGCCAGCAGTTTAGGGGGGGCATCCTCCTACGAGCAGTACTTC,CASSLGGASSYEQYF
TRBJ2-2,.,TRBV9,.,TGTGCCAGCAGACGGGGGAGCGGGGAGCTGTTTTTT,CASRRGSGELFF
TRBJ2-1,TRBD2,TRBV29-1,many,TGCAGCGTTGGACTAGCGGGAGTTAGCAATGAGCAGTTCTTC,CSVGLAGVSNEQFF
TRBJ2-1,.,TRBV7-8,few,TGTGCCAGCAGCTTAGTGGAGAAATACTACAATGAGCAGTTCTTC,CASSLVEKYYNEQFF
TRBJ2-2,TRBD2,TRBV25-1,.,TGTGCCAGCTCAGGGCTGGGACTAGCGGGAGCCGGGGAGCTGTTTTTT,CASSGLGLAGAGELFF
TRBJ1-6,TRBD1,TRBV2,.,TGTGCCAGCATTGGACAGGGGGTCTCACCCCTCCACTTT,CASIGQGVSPLHF
TRBJ2-6,.,TRBV5-5,.,TGTGCCAGCAGCTTCGACAGACAAATGAGTCAGCGCGGGGCCAACGTCCTGACTTTC,CASSFDRQMSQRGANVLTF
TRBJ2-7,.,TRBV19,many,TGTGCCAGTAGTATAAAGGGCGGTTTGGCCTACGAGCAGTACTTC,CASSIKGGLAYEQYF
TRBJ1-6,.,TRBV7-2,.,TGTGCCAGCAGCTTAGGTTGGTCACCCCTCCACTTT,CASSLGWSPLHF
TRBJ1-1,.,TRBV2,.,TGTGCCAGCAGTGAAGTCGGGTTTATGAACACTGAAGCTTTCTTT,CASSEVGFMNTEAFF
TRBJ2-1,TRBD2,TRBV6-2/TRBV6-3,.,TGTGCCAGCAGTTACGGGCGGGGGGCCCACTACAATGAGCAGTTCTTC,CASSYGRGAHYNEQFF
TRBJ2-7,TRBD1,TRBV7-3,.,TGTGCCAGCAGCTTGTACAGGGGCTACGAGCAGTACTTC,CASSLYRGYEQYF
TRBJ1-5,TRBD1,TRBV20-1,.,TGCAGTGCTTCTACAGGGGTAACGGGCAATCAGCCCCAGCATTTT,CSASTGVTGNQPQHF
TRBJ2-3,.,TRBV20-1,many,TGCAGTGCTATTTTGGTTTGGGGCACAGATACGCAGTATTTT,CSAILVWGTDTQYF
TRBJ1-6,.,TRBV5-1,.,TGCGCCAGCAGCTTGGAGGCAGTCTGGGGTGGGAAAAGTTCACCCCTCCACTTT,CASSLEAVWGGKSSPLHF
TRBJ2-1,TRBD2,TRBV6-1,.,TGTGCCAGCTGGGCGGGAGGGAATTACAATGAGCAGTTCTTC,CASWAGGNYNEQFF
TRBJ1-1,.,TRBV6-2/TRBV6-3,few,TGTGCCAGCAGCCCCCGGCTGGGAAGCGCTGAAGCTTTCTTT,CASSPRLGSAEAFF
TRBJ2-1,TRBD2,TRBV6-2/TRBV6-3,many,TGTGCCAGCAGTCTGCTAGCGGGAGGGCCCCCCAATGAGCAGTTCTTC,CASSLLAGGPPNEQFF
TRBJ2-1,.,TRBV12-3/TRBV12-4,.,TGTGCCAGCAGTTTGGTGAAGGGGGTAAGAGAGCAGTTCTTC,CASSLVKGVREQFF
TRBJ2-1,TRBD1,TRBV28,.,TGTGCCAGCAAGAAGGACAGGGCCTACAATGAGCAGTTCTTC,CASKKDRAYNEQFF